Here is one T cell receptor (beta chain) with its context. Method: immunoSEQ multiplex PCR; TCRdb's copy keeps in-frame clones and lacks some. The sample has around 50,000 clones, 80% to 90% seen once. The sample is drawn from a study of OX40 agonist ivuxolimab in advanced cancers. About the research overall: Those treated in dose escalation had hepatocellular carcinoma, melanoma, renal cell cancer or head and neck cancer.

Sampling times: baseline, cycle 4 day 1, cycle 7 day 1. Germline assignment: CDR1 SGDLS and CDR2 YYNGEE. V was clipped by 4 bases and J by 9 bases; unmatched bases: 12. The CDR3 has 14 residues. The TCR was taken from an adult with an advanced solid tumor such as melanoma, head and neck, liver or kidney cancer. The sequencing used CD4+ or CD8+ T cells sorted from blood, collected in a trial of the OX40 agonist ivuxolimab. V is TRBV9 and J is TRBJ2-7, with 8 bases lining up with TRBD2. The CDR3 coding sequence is TGTGCCAGCAGCCAAGCCACCGGGGGGGAACCGCAGTACTTC. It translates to CASSQATGGEPQYF.